This is a list of T cell receptor beta chains from one sample in a study of T cell changes during pregnancy in multiple sclerosis. Profiling relied on immunoSEQ multiplex PCR, and the TCRdb table lists in-frame clones only, not all of them. Here the sample spans more than 55,000 clones, about 90% being singletons. The input for sequencing was peripheral blood, taken in the third trimester of pregnancy. The origin of the receptors is a female donor in good health, enrolled as a control in a pregnancy study. The CDR3 runs from the conserved cysteine through the conserved F or W. Each record gives: D gene, V gene, J gene, clone size, CDR3 protein, CDR3 DNA. The D gene is left open where the match is weak. Not every row has a clone size; where given, it reads once, few, many or a size class.

TRBD2,TRBV5-1,TRBJ2-1,once,CASSLVIAGHRNEQFF,TGCGCCAGCAGCTTGGTAATAGCGGGCCATCGCAATGAGCAGTTCTTC
-,TRBV15,TRBJ1-1,-,CATSIGQGEAFF,TGTGCCACCAGCATAGGGCAGGGTGAAGCTTTCTTT
-,TRBV9,TRBJ2-7,-,CASSVQGGLSYEQYF,TGTGCCAGCAGCGTCCAGGGTGGCCTCTCCTACGAGCAGTACTTC
-,TRBV7-9,TRBJ2-5,-,CASSSTMQETQYF,TGTGCCAGCAGCTCGACAATGCAAGAGACCCAGTACTTC
-,TRBV7-8,TRBJ2-2,-,CASSLTGSNTGELFF,TGTGCCAGCAGCCTGACAGGATCGAACACCGGGGAGCTGTTTTTT
TRBD1,TRBV19,TRBJ2-1,-,CASSIGGTGALNEQFF,TGTGCCAGTAGTATAGGGGGGACAGGGGCCCTCAATGAGCAGTTCTTC
-,TRBV27,TRBJ1-2,-,CASSLQGTYGYTF,TGTGCCAGCAGTTTACAGGGTACCTATGGCTACACCTTC
TRBD1,TRBV11-2,TRBJ2-4,-,CASSSRDRLGNIQYF,TGTGCCAGCAGCTCCAGGGACAGGCTGGGGAACATTCAGTACTTC
-,TRBV10-3,TRBJ1-1,-,CAISLNRVGLGAEAFF,TGTGCCATCAGCCTAAACCGTGTGGGGCTAGGCGCTGAAGCTTTCTTT
-,TRBV21-1,TRBJ2-7,-,CASKTSGYYEQYF,TGTGCCAGTAAGACTAGCGGCTACTACGAGCAGTACTTC
-,TRBV28,TRBJ2-7,-,CASSSPGAGAYYEQYF,TGTGCCAGCAGTTCCCCGGGGGCGGGGGCGTACTACGAGCAGTACTTC
TRBD1,TRBV19,TRBJ2-7,once,CASKDRGQWSEQYF,TGTGCCAGTAAAGACAGGGGGCAGTGGAGCGAGCAGTACTTC
TRBD2,TRBV9,TRBJ2-1,once,CASSVSLAGVNNEQFF,TGTGCCAGCAGCGTAAGCCTAGCGGGGGTCAACAATGAGCAGTTCTTC
-,TRBV19,TRBJ2-6,-,CASKAQVSSGANVLTF,TGTGCCAGTAAGGCCCAGGTCTCCTCTGGGGCCAACGTCCTGACTTTC
-,TRBV19,TRBJ1-5,once,CASSMRESNQPQHF,TGTGCCAGTAGTATGAGAGAGAGCAATCAGCCCCAGCATTTT
TRBD1,TRBV6-4,TRBJ1-2,few,CASSEGQFYGYTF,TGTGCCAGCAGCGAGGGACAGTTCTATGGCTACACCTTC
TRBD1,TRBV6-1,TRBJ1-5,-,CASSETGGGQPQHF,TGTGCCAGCAGCGAGACAGGGGGCGGTCAGCCCCAGCATTTT
TRBD2,TRBV6-6,TRBJ2-3,-,CASTASGKNTDTQYF,TGTGCCAGCACTGCTAGCGGGAAAAACACAGATACGCAGTATTTT
TRBD1,TRBV6-6,TRBJ2-7,-,CAAVGQGHYEQYF,TGTGCCGCAGTCGGACAGGGTCACTACGAGCAGTACTTC
-,TRBV11-2,TRBJ2-5,once,CASSPGTDAGKTQYF,TGTGCCAGCAGCCCAGGGACGGATGCGGGAAAGACCCAGTACTTC
TRBD1,TRBV4-3,TRBJ2-7,-,CASSQDIGDRFYEQYF,TGCGCCAGCAGCCAAGATATTGGGGACAGGTTCTACGAGCAGTACTTC
-,TRBV30,TRBJ1-1,once,CAWSQEQNTEAFF,TGTGCCTGGAGTCAGGAACAGAACACTGAAGCTTTCTTT
TRBD2,TRBV19,TRBJ2-5,-,CASSIGLAGGGETQYF,TGTGCCAGTAGTATAGGACTAGCGGGAGGGGGAGAGACCCAGTACTTC
-,TRBV2,TRBJ2-3,-,CASTRTIRTDTQYF,TGTGCCAGCACTCGGACTATCCGCACAGATACGCAGTATTTT
-,TRBV19,TRBJ1-1,-,CASSRGQGLTEAFF,TGTGCCAGTAGTAGAGGGCAGGGGTTAACTGAAGCTTTCTTT
-,TRBV12-5,TRBJ1-1,-,CASLTENTEAFF,TGTGCTAGTCTGACAGAAAACACTGAAGCTTTCTTT
-,TRBV11-2,TRBJ1-3,once,CASSLGSSGNTIYF,TGTGCCAGCAGCTTAGGGAGCTCTGGAAACACCATATATTTT
-,TRBV29-1,TRBJ2-3,-,CSVAQRLTDTQYF,TGCAGCGTTGCTCAGCGGCTCACAGATACGCAGTATTTT
-,TRBV7-2,TRBJ1-6,-,CASSLLQYNSPLHF,TGTGCCAGCAGCTTGCTCCAGTATAATTCACCCCTCCACTTT